The subject of this entry is one T cell receptor beta chain. This record comes from a study of PD-1 blockade in mismatch repair-deficient tumors. Trimming took 6 bases from V and 0 from J; bases not matched to a gene: 3. Germline CDR1 and CDR2: ENHRY and SYGVKD. CDR3 length: 14 residues. The assay was immunoSEQ multiplex PCR, and TCRdb's table has in-frame clones only and misses some. This table holds around 52,000 clones, over 70% found once. This chain connects TRBV10-3 to TRBJ2-7; 9 positions match TRBD2. The receptor comes from an adult with mismatch repair-deficient cancer. Sequencing was performed on peripheral blood, taken approximately 20 weeks after starting pembrolizumab. This chain's CDR3 is CAIRSGGSSYEQYF. The CDR3 nucleotides read TGTGCCATCAGGAGCGGGGGGAGCTCCTACGAGCAGTACTTC.